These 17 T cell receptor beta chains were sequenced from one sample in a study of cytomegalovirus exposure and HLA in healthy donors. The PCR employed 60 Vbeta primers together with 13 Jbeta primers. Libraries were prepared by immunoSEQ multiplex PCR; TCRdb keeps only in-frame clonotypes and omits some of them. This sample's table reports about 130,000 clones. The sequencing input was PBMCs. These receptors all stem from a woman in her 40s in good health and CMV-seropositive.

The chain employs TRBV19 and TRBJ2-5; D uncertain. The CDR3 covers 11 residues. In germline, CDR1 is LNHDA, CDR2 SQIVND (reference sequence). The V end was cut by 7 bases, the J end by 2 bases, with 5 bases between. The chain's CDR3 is CASTSQETQYF. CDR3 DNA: TGTGCCAGTACCTCTCAAGAGACCCAGTACTTC. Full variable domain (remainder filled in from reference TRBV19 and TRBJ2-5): DGGITQSPKYLFRKEGQNVTLSCEQNLNHDAMYWYRQDPGQGLRLIYYSQIVNDFQKGDIAEGYSVSREKKESFPLTVTSAQKNPTAFYLCASTSQETQYFGPGTRLLVL.

The CDR3 reads CASSPGSFLNTEAFF. CDR3 in DNA: TGTGCCAGCAGCCCCGGGTCTTTCCTGAACACTGAAGCTTTCTTT. The chain recombines TRBV27 with TRBJ1-1; D gene uncertain. The CDR3 consists of 15 residues. V was shortened by 6 bases and J by 0 bases, with 14 bases between the two germline ends. Germline CDR1 is MNHEY and CDR2 is SMNVEV (reference sequence).

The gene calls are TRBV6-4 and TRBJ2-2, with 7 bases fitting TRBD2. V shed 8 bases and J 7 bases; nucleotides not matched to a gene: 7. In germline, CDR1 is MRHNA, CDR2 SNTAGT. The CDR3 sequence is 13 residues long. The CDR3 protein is CASAVREGGELFF. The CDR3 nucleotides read TGTGCCAGCGCCGTGAGGGAGGGCGGGGAGCTGTTTTTT.

This chain's CDR3 is CASRRQGANEQFF. Written as DNA, the CDR3 is TGTGCCAGCAGGCGACAGGGGGCCAATGAGCAGTTCTTC. The chain recombines TRBV28 with TRBJ2-1; 10 nucleotides match TRBD1. Germline V gene lookup returns CDR1 MDHEN and CDR2 SYDVKM. CDR3 size: 13 residues. V gave up 6 bases and J gave up 6 bases; unmatched junction bases: 2.

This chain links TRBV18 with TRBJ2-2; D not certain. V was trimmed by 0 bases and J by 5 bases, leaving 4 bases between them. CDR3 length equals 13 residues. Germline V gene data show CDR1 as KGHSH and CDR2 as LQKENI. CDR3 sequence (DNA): TGTGCCAGCTCACCACCTAGTACCGGGGAGCTGTTTTTT. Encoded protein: CASSPPSTGELFF. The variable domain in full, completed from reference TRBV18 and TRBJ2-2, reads NAGVMQNPRHLVRRRGQEARLRCSPMKGHSHVYWYRQLPEEGLKFMVYLQKENIIDESGMPKERFSAEFPKEGPSILRIQQVVRGDSAAYFCASSPPSTGELFFGEGSRLTVL.

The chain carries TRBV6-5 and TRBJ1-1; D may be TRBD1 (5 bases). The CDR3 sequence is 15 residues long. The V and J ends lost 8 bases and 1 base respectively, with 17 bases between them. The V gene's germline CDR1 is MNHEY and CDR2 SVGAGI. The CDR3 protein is CASRRSEGRNTEAFF. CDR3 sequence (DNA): TGTGCCAGCCGAAGATCGGAGGGGAGGAACACTGAAGCTTTCTTT.

CDR3 in amino acids: CASSLLAGVETQYF. In nucleotides, the CDR3 is TGTGCCAGCAGCTTACTCGCAGGGGTTGAGACCCAGTACTTC. This chain joins TRBV11-1 and TRBJ2-5, with D tentatively TRBD1 (6 bases). Germline V lookup: CDR1 SGHAT, CDR2 FQDESV (reference sequence). The CDR3 length is 14 residues. V was pared by 2 bases and J by 5 bases, with 12 bases between.

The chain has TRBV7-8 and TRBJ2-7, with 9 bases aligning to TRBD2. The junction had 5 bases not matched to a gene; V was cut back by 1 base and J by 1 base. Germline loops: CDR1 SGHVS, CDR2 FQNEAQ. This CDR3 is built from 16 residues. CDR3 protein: CASSLVVAGVSYEQYF. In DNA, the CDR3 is TGTGCCAGCAGCTTAGTGGTAGCGGGGGTTTCCTACGAGCAGTACTTC. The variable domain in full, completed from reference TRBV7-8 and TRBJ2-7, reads GAGVSQSPRYKVAKRGQDVALRCDPISGHVSLFWYQQALGQGPEFLTYFQNEAQLDKSGLPSDRFFAERPEGSVSTLKIQRTQQEDSAVYLCASSLVVAGVSYEQYFGPGTRLTVT.

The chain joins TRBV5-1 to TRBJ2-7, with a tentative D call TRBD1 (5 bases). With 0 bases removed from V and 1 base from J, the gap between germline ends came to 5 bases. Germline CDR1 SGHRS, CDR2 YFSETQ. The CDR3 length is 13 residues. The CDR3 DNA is TGCGCCAGCAGCTTGGGACAGTCCTACGAGCAGTACTTC. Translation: CASSLGQSYEQYF.

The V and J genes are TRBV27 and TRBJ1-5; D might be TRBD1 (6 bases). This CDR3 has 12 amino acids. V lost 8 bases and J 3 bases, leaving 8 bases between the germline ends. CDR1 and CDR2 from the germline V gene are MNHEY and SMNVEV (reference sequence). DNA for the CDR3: TGTGCCAGCGGGGGCCTCAATCAGCCCCAGCATTTT. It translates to CASGGLNQPQHF.

The CDR3 protein is CASSLDRTQQPQHF. CDR3 DNA: TGTGCCAGCAGCCTGGACAGGACTCAACAGCCCCAGCATTTT. J is TRBJ1-5 and V is TRBV7-9; TRBD1 agrees at 7 bases. CDR3 length: 14 amino acids. The germline gives CDR1 SEHNR, CDR2 FQNEAQ (reference sequence). The J segment lost 7 bases and the V segment lost 5 bases, leaving 8 bases of the junction unmatched.

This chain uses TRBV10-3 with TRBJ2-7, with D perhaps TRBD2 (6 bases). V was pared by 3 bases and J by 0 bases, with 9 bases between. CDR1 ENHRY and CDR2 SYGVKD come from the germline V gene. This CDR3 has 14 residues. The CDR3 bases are TGTGCCATCAGTGACGGGAGAAGCTCCTACGAGCAGTACTTC. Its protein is CAISDGRSSYEQYF.

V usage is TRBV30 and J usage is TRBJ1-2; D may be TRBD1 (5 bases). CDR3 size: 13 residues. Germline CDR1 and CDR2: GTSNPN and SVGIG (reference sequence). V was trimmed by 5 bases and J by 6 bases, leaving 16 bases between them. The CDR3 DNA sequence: TGTGCCTGGGCGAAGGGGAATCTCCATGGCTACACCTTC. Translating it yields CAWAKGNLHGYTF.

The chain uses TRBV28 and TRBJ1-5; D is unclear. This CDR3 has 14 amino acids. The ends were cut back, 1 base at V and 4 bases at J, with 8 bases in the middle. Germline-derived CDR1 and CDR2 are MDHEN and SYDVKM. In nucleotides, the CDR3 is TGTGCCAGCAGTTTATCACAGTTAAATCAGCCCCAGCATTTT. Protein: CASSLSQLNQPQHF.

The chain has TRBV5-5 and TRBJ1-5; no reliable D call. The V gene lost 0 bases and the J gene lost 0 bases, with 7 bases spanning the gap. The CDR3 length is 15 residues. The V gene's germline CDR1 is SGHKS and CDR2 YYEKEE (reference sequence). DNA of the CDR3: TGTGCCAGCAGCTTGGGCAGGCTTAGCAATCAGCCCCAGCATTTT. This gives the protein CASSLGRLSNQPQHF.

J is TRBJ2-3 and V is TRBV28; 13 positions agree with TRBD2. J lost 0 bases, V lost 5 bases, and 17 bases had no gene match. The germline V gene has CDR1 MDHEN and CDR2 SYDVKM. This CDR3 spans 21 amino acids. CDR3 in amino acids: CASSPFPGLAGPTLSTDTQYF. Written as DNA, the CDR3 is TGTGCCAGCAGTCCATTTCCGGGACTAGCGGGACCCACTCTAAGCACAGATACGCAGTATTTT.

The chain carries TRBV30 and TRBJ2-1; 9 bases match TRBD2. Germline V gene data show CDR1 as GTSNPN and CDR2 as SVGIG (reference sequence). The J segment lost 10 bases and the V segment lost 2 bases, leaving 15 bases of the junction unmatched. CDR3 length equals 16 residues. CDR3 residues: CAWSRVGGLANGEQFF. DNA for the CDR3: TGTGCCTGGAGTCGAGTGGGGGGACTAGCAAATGGCGAGCAGTTCTTC.